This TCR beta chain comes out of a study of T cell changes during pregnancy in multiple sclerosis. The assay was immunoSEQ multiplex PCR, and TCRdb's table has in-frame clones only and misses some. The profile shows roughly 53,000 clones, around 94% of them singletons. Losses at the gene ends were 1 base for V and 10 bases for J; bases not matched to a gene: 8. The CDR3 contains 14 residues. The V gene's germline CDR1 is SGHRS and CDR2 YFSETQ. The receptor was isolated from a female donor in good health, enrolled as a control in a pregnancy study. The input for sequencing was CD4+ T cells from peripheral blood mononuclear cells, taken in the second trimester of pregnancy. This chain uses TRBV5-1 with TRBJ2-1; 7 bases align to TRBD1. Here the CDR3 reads CASSLTNRGSEQFF. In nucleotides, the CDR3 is TGCGCCAGCAGCTTGACAAACAGGGGTTCAGAGCAGTTCTTC.